The TCR beta chain under discussion was sequenced for a study of tumor-infiltrating lymphocytes in localized non-small cell lung cancer. The repertoire was sequenced with immunoSEQ multiplex PCR; TCRdb's copy has only in-frame clones and lacks some. The table has 9,000 to 9,500 clones, around 77% seen once. V lost 4 bases, J lost 5 bases, and 10 bases stayed unmatched. In germline, CDR1 is SGHRS, CDR2 YFSETQ. CDR3 length equals 17 residues. The specimen was uninvolved lung tissue not adjacent to the tumor. This receptor was obtained from a human donor with non-small cell lung cancer. The J gene is TRBJ2-2, the V gene TRBV5-1, with 11 nucleotides matching TRBD2. This CDR3 is CASSLLAGESSTGELFF. CDR3 nucleotides: TGCGCCAGCAGCCTACTAGCGGGGGAGTCCAGTACCGGGGAGCTGTTTTTT.